A selection of T cell receptor beta chains follows, all from one sample in a study of T cell repertoires in aging, cancer and after chemotherapy. TCRdb passed the multiplex PCR reads through MiXCR, listing each CDR3 protein once. Here the sample spans about 3,900 distinct CDR3 sequences, around 44% being singletons. Sequenced input: blood. The receptors were sampled from a human donor with a solid tumor. CDR3s include the opening cysteine and the closing phenylalanine or tryptophan. D genes are given only for firm matches. For some rows the clone size is stated as once, few or many, or as a class when expanded; others skip it.

J gene,clone size,V gene,D gene,CDR3 DNA,CDR3 protein
TRBJ2-5,few,TRBV19,-,TGTGCCAGTTCGCCGGGACCTCGGAAGTCGACCCAGTACTTC,CASSPGPRKSTQYF
TRBJ1-1,once,TRBV30,-,TGTGCCTGGAGTCGAGGGGGTGGTGGGGACACTGAAGCTTTCTTT,CAWSRGGGGDTEAFF
TRBJ2-2,few,TRBV11-2,-,TGTGCCAGCAGTTCTAGGGTACAGGGGAACACCGGGGAGCTGTTTTTT,CASSSRVQGNTGELFF
TRBJ1-2,few,TRBV28,TRBD1,TGTGCCAGCAGTTTCATGACAGGGGCTAACTATGGCTACACCTTC,CASSFMTGANYGYTF
TRBJ2-1,-,TRBV6-5,TRBD2,TGTGCCAGCAGTTACCCGGGACTAGCGGGATCCTATGAGCAGTTCTTC,CASSYPGLAGSYEQFF
TRBJ2-5,-,TRBV20-1,-,TGCAGTGCTAGAGATCCCCCTAAAGAGACCCAGTACTTC,CSARDPPKETQYF
TRBJ1-1,once,TRBV2,TRBD1,TGTGCCAGCAGTGAAGCCCGGCAGGGGGCGGCTTTCTTT,CASSEARQGAAFF
TRBJ2-1,-,TRBV28,-,TGTGCCAGCAGTTCCCAGCCCAGCTCCTACAATGAGCAGTTCTTC,CASSSQPSSYNEQFF
TRBJ2-1,-,TRBV5-1,TRBD2,TGCGCCAGCAGCTTGGCGGCAAGCCGGGGACTAGCGGGGTACAATGAGCAGTTCTTC,CASSLAASRGLAGYNEQFF
TRBJ1-2,once,TRBV28,-,TGTGCCAGCAGTTGGGATAATGGCTACACCTTC,CASSWDNGYTF
TRBJ1-6,-,TRBV7-2,-,TGTGCCAGCACCTTAGGACAAAGTAATTCACCCCTCCACTTT,CASTLGQSNSPLHF
TRBJ1-1,few,TRBV30,TRBD1,TGTGCCTGGAGCCAAGGGACAGGGAACACTGAAGCTTTCTTT,CAWSQGTGNTEAFF
TRBJ1-2,few,TRBV4-3,TRBD1,TGCGCCAGCAGCCAAGGAGCTGGACAGGCTGGCTATGGCTACACCTTC,CASSQGAGQAGYGYTF
TRBJ2-5,-,TRBV5-4,-,TGTGCCAGCAGCTTGCGAGAGACCCAGTACTTC,CASSLRETQYF
TRBJ1-5,few,TRBV6-5,-,TGTGCCAGCAGTTCTGTGGGAAGCAATCAGCCCCAGCATTTT,CASSSVGSNQPQHF
TRBJ2-6,-,TRBV6-1,-,TGTGCCAGCACAGCCGACGTACTAGGTTTCTCTGGGGCCAACGTCCTGAATTTC,CASTADVLGFSGANVLNF
TRBJ1-5,-,TRBV5-4,TRBD1,TGTGCCTGGCATACAGGGGCCGACAATCAGCCCCAGCATTTT,CAWHTGADNQPQHF
TRBJ2-2,few,TRBV11-1,-,TGTGCCAGCAGCCCGCATCAAGGAGGGTTGGGCACCGGGGAGCTGTTTTTT,CASSPHQGGLGTGELFF
TRBJ1-6,medium-sized,TRBV12-3/TRBV12-4,-,TGTGCCAGCAGTTTAGATTGGGACAATAATTCACCCCTCCACTTT,CASSLDWDNNSPLHF
TRBJ2-2,-,TRBV20-1,-,TGCAGTGCTTGGGACTTGCAGACGAACACCGGGGAGCTGTTTTTT,CSAWDLQTNTGELFF
TRBJ1-1,-,TRBV27,-,TGTGCCAGCAGTTTCCCCCAAGCTTTCTTT,CASSFPQAFF
TRBJ1-1,-,TRBV7-2,-,TGTGCCAGCAGCCCCCGACAGATGCGGAACACTGAAGCTTTCTTT,CASSPRQMRNTEAFF
TRBJ2-7,-,TRBV11-1,-,TGTGCCAGCAGCTTAGTAGCCGTGAGCTCCTACGAGCAGTACTTC,CASSLVAVSSYEQYF
TRBJ1-2,-,TRBV24-1,-,TGTGCCACCCGGGCCCTCAGGAAAAACTATGGCTACACCTTC,CATRALRKNYGYTF
TRBJ1-1,few,TRBV19,-,TGTGCCAGTAGAGCCAGGGAGGGGAACACTGAAGCTTTCTTT,CASRAREGNTEAFF
TRBJ2-3,few,TRBV20-1,-,TGCAGTGCTAGGAGGGGGAGCACAGATACGCAGTATTTT,CSARRGSTDTQYF
TRBJ2-3,few,TRBV30,TRBD2,TGTGCCTGGAGTGTAATGCGGGGGACAGATACGCAGTATTTT,CAWSVMRGTDTQYF
TRBJ1-5,few,TRBV20-1,-,TGCAGTGCTAGACGGGCCGTCGGGAGCAATCAGCCCCAGCATTTT,CSARRAVGSNQPQHF
TRBJ1-3,-,TRBV9,-,TGTGCCAGCAGCGTACCTGGGGGAAACACCATATATTTT,CASSVPGGNTIYF
TRBJ2-7,-,TRBV20-1,-,TGCAGTGCAGGGGGAGGGGTCAACTACGAGCAGTACTTC,CSAGGGVNYEQYF
TRBJ2-2,few,TRBV19,TRBD1,TGTGCCAGTAGCGGACAGGGGGTTTACACCGGGGAGCTGTTTTTT,CASSGQGVYTGELFF
TRBJ2-2,few,TRBV29-1,-,TGCAGCGTTGGAGGCCGACAGGATGGCACCGGGGAGCTGTTTTTT,CSVGGRQDGTGELFF
TRBJ1-2,-,TRBV6-1,-,TGTGCCAGCAGTGAAAAGGAGAACTATAGCTACACCTTC,CASSEKENYSYTF
TRBJ2-3,-,TRBV27,TRBD2,TGTGCCAGCAGTTTATCAGCGGGAGATACAGATACGCAGTATTTT,CASSLSAGDTDTQYF
TRBJ2-1,-,TRBV15,TRBD2,TGTGCCACCAGCATATTAGCGGGGGGTATCAATGAGCAGTTCTTC,CATSILAGGINEQFF
TRBJ1-1,-,TRBV19,-,TGTGCCAGTAGTGTCCTTTTGAACACTGAAGCTTTCTTT,CASSVLLNTEAFF
TRBJ2-7,-,TRBV20-1,-,TGCAGTGCTAGTGGGCAAGGGGCGTCTAAGTACGAGCAGTACTTC,CSASGQGASKYEQYF
TRBJ2-7,-,TRBV14,TRBD2,TGTGCCAGCAGCTTACTTGGGGGGGAAGCCTACGAGCAGTACTTC,CASSLLGGEAYEQYF
TRBJ2-1,large,TRBV5-6,TRBD1,TGTGCCAGCAGCGCCCTGAGCGCGGACAGGATCCATGAGCAGTTCTTC,CASSALSADRIHEQFF
TRBJ2-6,-,TRBV29-1,TRBD1,TGCAGCGTTGAGGGGACAGGGGGCCCTGGGGCCAACGTCCTGACTTTC,CSVEGTGGPGANVLTF
TRBJ1-2,-,TRBV5-1,-,TGCGCCAGCAGTGTCGAGGGAGCTAACTATGGCTACACCTTC,CASSVEGANYGYTF
TRBJ1-1,few,TRBV6-5,TRBD1,TGTGCCAGCAGTTACTCCCGGACAGGGCACACTGAAGCTTTCTTT,CASSYSRTGHTEAFF
TRBJ2-7,medium-sized,TRBV19,-,TGTGCCAGTAGCTATAGGGTGTCCTACGAGCAGTACTTC,CASSYRVSYEQYF
TRBJ1-1,few,TRBV7-6,-,TGTGCCAGCAGCTTCGCGGAGGGCGACACTGAAGCTTTCTTT,CASSFAEGDTEAFF
TRBJ2-7,once,TRBV20-1,-,TGCAGTGCTACACCCGACTCCTACAAGCAGTACTTC,CSATPDSYKQYF
TRBJ1-3,-,TRBV12-3/TRBV12-4,-,TGTGCCAGCAGGACCTTCGTCGGCAACTCTGGAAACACCATATATTTT,CASRTFVGNSGNTIYF
TRBJ1-3,-,TRBV18,TRBD1,TGTGCCAGCTCACCGAACAGGGGACCAGGCTCCGGAAACACCATATATTTT,CASSPNRGPGSGNTIYF
TRBJ2-5,few,TRBV15,-,TGTGCCACCAGCAGCGCAACCAAGGGAACGAGGGAGACCCAGTACTTC,CATSSATKGTRETQYF
TRBJ2-1,-,TRBV24-1,TRBD2,TGTGCCACCAGACGGGGGGAAGCCTACAATGAGCAGTTCTTC,CATRRGEAYNEQFF
TRBJ2-2,few,TRBV7-9,-,TGTGCCAGCAGCTCCCGGCGGACCAACACCGGGGAGCTGTTTTTT,CASSSRRTNTGELFF
TRBJ2-5,-,TRBV20-1,-,TGCAGTGCTCGCACCGATGTCCAAGAGACCCAGTACTTC,CSARTDVQETQYF
TRBJ2-1,-,TRBV7-2,-,TGCGCCAGCAGGGACTTTGAGATTTCCTACAATGAGCAGTTCTTC,CASRDFEISYNEQFF
TRBJ1-2,-,TRBV7-2,TRBD1,TGTGCCAGCAGCCCGCGGGACAGTCCTAACTATGGCTACACCTTC,CASSPRDSPNYGYTF
TRBJ2-7,-,TRBV20-1,TRBD1,TGCAGTGCTACTCGACCGGACAGGGTCTACGAGCAGTACTTC,CSATRPDRVYEQYF
TRBJ2-6,-,TRBV6-5,-,TGTGCCAGCAGTTATACGGGGGGCGCTGGGGCCAACGTCCTGACTTTC,CASSYTGGAGANVLTF
TRBJ2-7,-,TRBV6-5,-,TGTGCCAGCAGTGGGCGGAACGAGCAGTACTTC,CASSGRNEQYF
TRBJ2-3,-,TRBV7-3,-,TGTGCCAGCAGCTTGGGCCTATCCACAGATACGCAGTATTTT,CASSLGLSTDTQYF
TRBJ2-7,-,TRBV4-2,-,TGCGCCAGCAGCCAAGACCAGGAGAAAGAGGGCTACGAGCAGTACTTC,CASSQDQEKEGYEQYF
TRBJ1-5,-,TRBV12-3/TRBV12-4,-,TGTGCCAGCAGTTTATTTCGAGATAGCAATCAGCCCCAGCATTTT,CASSLFRDSNQPQHF